The clone carrying this TCR beta chain was counted ten times or more. Documented time point: sample taken at primary tumor resection. TCRs were sequenced from unsorted whole RNA of tumor, nontumor lung or PBMC. Carried by each TCR cDNA molecule was a unique molecular identifier. One entry per CDR3 protein results from TCRdb running MiXCR on the 5' RACE reads. The sample carries under 100,000 distinct CDR3 sequences, 7% to 9% recorded once. Germline V gene sequence: CDR1 SGHTA, CDR2 FQGNSA. V lost 5 bases, J lost 6 bases, and 9 bases lay in between. CDR3 length: 12 amino acids. The sample is drawn from a study of spatial heterogeneity in lung cancer.

The clonotype originates from a male donor with early-stage non-small cell lung cancer. This sample comprised PBMCs, obtained at surgery. The V and J genes are TRBV7-2 and TRBJ2-3, with no clear D. CDR3 coding DNA: TGTGCCAGCAGCCCTAGTGCCGATACGCAGTATTTT. Protein product: CASSPSADTQYF.